The 28 T cell receptor beta chains listed next were all sequenced from one sample in a study of blood T cell repertoires in COVID-19. The protocol was immunoSEQ multiplex PCR, while the TCRdb copy is restricted to in-frame clones and leaves out a portion. The sample lists about 210,000 clones, around 80% occurring once. The sequenced material came from PBMCs or T cells enriched from blood (not recorded which). These receptor sequences come from a man aged 30 to 45 with acute COVID-19.

This sequence joins TRBV6-5 and TRBJ1-2; 8 bases line up with TRBD1. The CDR3 covers 15 residues. From germline, CDR1 is MNHEY and CDR2 SVGAGI. V shed 2 bases and J 8 bases; nucleotides not matched to a gene: 10. CDR3 region: CASSYLNQGAQGYTF. CDR3 coding DNA: TGTGCCAGCAGTTACCTAAACCAGGGGGCGCAAGGCTACACCTTC.

This clone occurred once. The V gene is TRBV18, the J gene TRBJ2-1; 8 positions agree with TRBD2. Germline lookup yields CDR1 KGHSH and CDR2 LQKENI. Trimming at V came to 3 bases and at J to 0 bases, leaving 7 bases not matched to a gene. The length of the CDR3 is 17 residues. The CDR3: CASSPRRLAGSYNEQFF. The DNA for the CDR3 is TGTGCCAGCTCACCGAGGAGGCTAGCGGGCTCCTACAATGAGCAGTTCTTC.

This chain connects TRBV4-2 to TRBJ1-2; 7 nucleotides agree with TRBD1. Germline lookup yields CDR1 LGHNA and CDR2 YNFKEQ. J gave up 4 bases and V 0 bases, and 11 bases lay outside the gene matches. This CDR3 comprises 17 residues. The CDR3 spells CASSQDRAGGPLYGYTF. The CDR3 DNA reads TGTGCCAGCAGCCAAGATCGGGCAGGGGGTCCCCTCTATGGCTACACCTTC.

V gene TRBV5-1 combines with J gene TRBJ1-1, with D tentatively TRBD1 (6 bases). V gave up 3 bases and J gave up 10 bases, with 10 bases separating them. The CDR3 contains 11 residues. Germline CDR1 reads SGHRS; CDR2 reads YFSETQ. In DNA form, the CDR3 reads TGCGCCAGCAGCTGGGAGGGGGTAGCTTTCTTT. Its translation: CASSWEGVAFF.

V gene TRBV10-3 combines with J gene TRBJ2-7, with TRBD2 matching over 15 bases. Trimming at V came to 7 bases and at J to 5 bases, leaving 3 bases not matched to a gene. Germline CDR1 reads ENHRY; CDR2 reads SYGVKD. The CDR3 covers 14 residues. CDR3 region: CAITGLAGGHEQYF. The CDR3 region has the DNA TGTGCCATCACTGGACTAGCGGGGGGGCACGAGCAGTACTTC.

As regards this clone: The same CDR3 can be traced to other DNA sequences in this sample. The CDR3 loop is CASSPGRGGTEAFF. CDR3 nucleotides: TGCGCCAGCAGCCCTGGACGCGGGGGCACTGAAGCTTTCTTT. The V call is TRBV4-1, the J call TRBJ1-1; D might be TRBD1 (5 bases). CDR1 is MGHRA and CDR2 is YSYEKL in the germline V gene. V shed 4 bases and J shed 4 bases, with 13 bases lying between them. The CDR3 has 14 amino acids.

The chain joins TRBV10-2 to TRBJ2-7; 10 bases match TRBD1. The V segment lost 8 bases and the J segment 7 bases; nucleotides outside the gene matches: 17. Looked up from germline, CDR1 is WSHSY and CDR2 is SAAADI. The length of the CDR3 is 16 residues. The CDR3 loop is CASRPTGTGVSGEQYF. The CDR3, as DNA: TGCGCCAGCCGCCCCACCGGGACAGGGGTCTCCGGGGAGCAGTACTTC.

V usage is TRBV7-3 and J usage is TRBJ1-6; D call uncertain. The germline gives CDR1 SGHTA, CDR2 FQGTGA. Trimming stripped 5 bases from V and 7 bases from J, with 9 bases between. The CDR3 loop spans 13 amino acids. The CDR3 sequence is CASSLWWNSPLHF. CDR3 sequence (DNA): TGTGCCAGCAGCCTATGGTGGAATTCACCCCTCCACTTT.

This clone was seen once. The chain couples TRBV3-1 (or the pseudogene TRBV3-2) to TRBJ1-1; TRBD1 aligns across 7 bases. From germline, CDR1 is LGHDT and CDR2 YNNKEL (reference sequence). The CDR3 is 13 residues long. With 3 bases clipped from V and 10 bases from J, the junction kept 8 bases outside the gene matches. The CDR3 bases are TGTGCCAGCAGCCAGGACAGGTACTACGGAGCTTTCTTT. The encoded protein is CASSQDRYYGAFF.

The chain uses TRBV7-3 and TRBJ2-3, with a possible D match to TRBD1 (7 bases). There are 15 residues in the CDR3. CDR1 and CDR2 from the germline V gene are SGHTA and FQGTGA. Between the trimmed V and J ends, which lost 4 bases and 1 base, there was a span of 12 bases. This CDR3 is CASSSRGDGTDTQYF. DNA of the CDR3: TGTGCCAGCAGCTCCAGGGGGGATGGCACAGATACGCAGTATTTT.

The rearrangement uses TRBV11-3 and TRBJ1-3; no definite D call. Germline assignment: CDR1 SGHNT and CDR2 YENEEA. This CDR3 contains 13 residues. Trimming left V 5 bases short and J 4 bases short, with 9 bases between. Here the CDR3 DNA reads TGTGCCAGCAGCGTCAAGACAGGAAACACCATATATTTT. Its translation: CASSVKTGNTIYF.

This clone has just one count. The junction departs from germline at one end; a sequencing error may be responsible. The chain joins TRBV30 to TRBJ1-2; D is ambiguous. Germline V gene lookup returns CDR1 GTSNPN and CDR2 SVGIG (reference sequence). This CDR3 comprises 12 residues. CDR3 coding DNA: TGTGCCCGGAGGGCAGCTAACTATGGCTACACCTTC. It codes for CARRAANYGYTF.

The chain links TRBV12-5 to TRBJ2-3, with D possibly being TRBD1 (6 bases). The CDR3 spans 15 residues. CDR1 and CDR2 from the germline V gene are LGHNT and FRNRAP. The V gene lost 5 bases and the J gene lost 0 bases, with 12 bases spanning the gap. The CDR3 reads CASGPWGQSTDTQYF. CDR3 DNA: TGTGCTAGTGGTCCGTGGGGGCAGAGCACAGATACGCAGTATTTT. The complete variable domain, with remaining parts taken from reference TRBV12-5 and TRBJ2-3, reads DARVTQTPRHKVTEMGQEVTMRCQPILGHNTVFWYRQTMMQGLELLAYFRNRAPLDDSGMPKDRFSAEMPDATLATLKIQPSEPRDSAVYFCASGPWGQSTDTQYFGPGTRLTVL.

Only one count was recorded for this clone. V is TRBV5-1 and J is TRBJ2-1; a possible D gene is TRBD2 (7 bases). CDR3 length: 16 amino acids. V shed 4 bases and J shed 5 bases, with 19 bases lying between them. CDR1 SGHRS and CDR2 YFSETQ come from the germline V gene. The CDR3 DNA sequence: TGCGCCAGCAGCCCTGGCGCAGTCGGGGGGCACAATGAGCAGTTCTTC. Translation gives CASSPGAVGGHNEQFF.

The rearrangement uses TRBV9 and TRBJ2-5; 8 bases align to TRBD2. The V gene end was trimmed by 3 bases and the J gene end by 3 bases; junction bases not matched to a gene: 7. The CDR3 covers 15 residues. Germline CDR1 and CDR2: SGDLS and YYNGEE. Here the CDR3 DNA reads TGTGCCAGCAGCGCCACGGGAGCGGGGGAAGAGACCCAGTACTTC. As protein: CASSATGAGEETQYF.

V gene TRBV12-3 or TRBV12-4 combines with J gene TRBJ2-7, with TRBD2 matching over 13 bases. This CDR3 has 13 residues. With V trimmed by 6 bases and J by 4 bases, 0 bases remained unmatched. The CDR3 DNA follows: TGTGCCAGCAGGACTAGCGGGGGGTACGAGCAGTACTTC. Translation: CASRTSGGYEQYF.

The chain uses TRBV7-9 and TRBJ1-1, with 9 bases aligning to TRBD1. The V and J ends lost 4 bases and 4 bases, in that order; junction bases with no gene match: 7. The CDR3 runs to 15 residues. Germline CDR1 is SEHNR and CDR2 is FQNEAQ (reference sequence). The chain's CDR3 is CASSSRQGVATEAFF. The CDR3 nucleotides are TGTGCCAGCAGCTCTAGACAGGGGGTCGCCACTGAAGCTTTCTTT. Complete variable domain (other parts from reference TRBV7-9 and TRBJ1-1): DTGVSQNPRHKITKRGQNVTFRCDPISEHNRLYWYRQTLGQGPEFLTYFQNEAQLEKSRLLSDRFSAERPKGSFSTLEIQRTEQGDSAMYLCASSSRQGVATEAFFGQGTRLTVV.

The J gene is TRBJ1-5, the V gene TRBV30; 12 bases map to TRBD1. After removal of 2 bases from V and 6 bases from J, the junction contained 14 bases not matched to a gene. The CDR3 sequence is 18 residues long. Germline loops: CDR1 GTSNPN, CDR2 SVGIG (reference sequence). The CDR3: CAWSFGTGGASKVQPQHF. The CDR3 region has the DNA TGTGCCTGGAGTTTCGGGACAGGGGGCGCGTCAAAGGTTCAGCCCCAGCATTTT.

This clone was seen a few times. The rearrangement links TRBV30 to TRBJ2-6, with 7 bases fitting TRBD1. Looked up from germline, CDR1 is GTSNPN and CDR2 is SVGIG (reference sequence). The V gene end was trimmed by 4 bases and the J gene end by 0 bases; junction bases not matched to a gene: 12. The CDR3 runs 18 residues. The CDR3 DNA follows: TGTGCCTGGACCGATGGAGGACAGGTAATCTCTGGGGCCAACGTCCTGACTTTC. This translates into CAWTDGGQVISGANVLTF.

V gene TRBV7-2 combines with J gene TRBJ1-5, with D perhaps TRBD1 (5 bases). The germline V gene encodes CDR1 SGHTA and CDR2 FQGNSA. Trimming removed 5 bases at V and 0 bases at J, with 14 bases between. The CDR3 is made up of 16 amino acids. The CDR3 reads CASSPLQGGSNQPQHF. DNA of the CDR3: TGTGCCAGCAGCCCTTTGCAGGGCGGTAGCAATCAGCCCCAGCATTTT.

The table lists this clone with a count of one. The chain is built from TRBV15 and TRBJ1-6; D may be TRBD1 (6 bases). Germline assignment: CDR1 LNHNV and CDR2 YYDKDF (reference sequence). Trimming removed 7 bases from V and 6 bases from J, with 22 bases in between. CDR3 length equals 17 residues. The CDR3: CATTNPREQGRNSPLHF. CDR3 nucleotides: TGTGCCACCACAAACCCCCGCGAACAGGGCCGTAATTCACCCCTCCACTTT.

The chain uses TRBV29-1 and TRBJ1-1, with 7 bases fitting TRBD1. J lost 11 bases, V lost 4 bases, and 10 bases had no gene match. CDR3 length: 12 residues. CDR1 is SQVTM and CDR2 is ANQGSEA in the germline V gene. The CDR3 reads CSVVKGAGQAFF. The DNA for the CDR3 is TGCAGCGTTGTAAAGGGGGCCGGACAGGCTTTCTTT. Filled out from reference TRBV29-1 and TRBJ1-1, the complete variable domain reads SAVISQKPSRDICQRGTSLTIQCQVDSQVTMMFWYRQQPGQSLTLIATANQGSEATYESGFVIDKFPISRPNLTFSTLTVSNMSPEDSSIYLCSVVKGAGQAFFGQGTRLTVV.

This clone was counted a single time. The chain combines TRBV28 with TRBJ1-3; 7 bases agree with TRBD1. Unmatched junction bases numbered 5, after V lost 5 bases and J lost 4 bases. Germline CDR1 is MDHEN and CDR2 is SYDVKM. The CDR3 length is 14 residues. CDR3: CASSVTGQGNTIYF. The CDR3 DNA sequence: TGTGCCAGCAGTGTGACAGGGCAGGGAAACACCATATATTTT. The variable domain in full, completed from reference TRBV28 and TRBJ1-3, reads DVKVTQSSRYLVKRTGEKVFLECVQDMDHENMFWYRQDPGLGLRLIYFSYDVKMKEKGDIPEGYSVSREKKERFSLILESASTNQTSMYLCASSVTGQGNTIYFGEGSWLTVV.

The chain links TRBV11-2 to TRBJ1-6; D is perhaps TRBD1 (6 bases). The germline CDR1 and CDR2 sequences are SGHAT and FQNNGV. CDR3 length equals 14 residues. Trimming left V 4 bases short and J 7 bases short, with 11 bases between. The CDR3 DNA sequence: TGTGCCAGCAGCTCCGGACAGAAGAATTCACCCCTCCACTTT. Encoded protein: CASSSGQKNSPLHF.

In this sample, this clone turned up a few times. The sample carries other DNA sequences with the same CDR3. The chain couples TRBV5-4 to TRBJ1-1; TRBD1 matches 11 bases. Trimming removed 3 bases from V and 1 base from J; junction bases left unmatched: 2. CDR3 length: 15 residues. CDR1 and CDR2 from the germline V gene are SGHNT and YYREEE (reference sequence). The CDR3 nucleotides are TGTGCCAGCAGCTGGGACAGGGGGAGGAACACTGAAGCTTTCTTT. Its protein product is CASSWDRGRNTEAFF.

The chain recombines TRBV6-5 with TRBJ1-5, with a weak D call TRBD1 (5 bases). The V and J ends lost 4 bases and 10 bases respectively, with 17 bases between them. CDR1 is MNHEY and CDR2 is SVGAGI in the germline V gene. The CDR3 length is 14 residues. CDR3 nucleotide sequence: TGTGCCAGCAGTTCCTTGTACTTAGGGGAACCCCAGCATTTT. Its protein product is CASSSLYLGEPQHF.

In its sample, this clone was seen once. In DNA form, the CDR3 reads TGTGCCAGTAGTATTGCGGGACAGGGAGGCCAAAAACTGTTTTTT. Translated: CASSIAGQGGQKLFF. The chain joins TRBV19 to TRBJ1-4; TRBD1 aligns across 9 bases. The V and J ends lost 3 bases and 9 bases, in that order; junction bases with no gene match: 8. The CDR3 has 15 residues. The germline gives CDR1 LNHDA, CDR2 SQIVND (reference sequence).

The chain uses TRBV7-9 and TRBJ1-3; D is possibly TRBD1 (6 bases). V lost 5 bases and J lost 4, with 18 bases in between. This CDR3 contains 16 residues. Germline V gene sequence: CDR1 SEHNR, CDR2 FQNEAQ (reference sequence). The CDR3 is CASSAAQGMGGNTIYF. Here the CDR3 DNA reads TGTGCCAGCAGCGCCGCACAGGGTATGGGAGGAAACACCATATATTTT. The complete variable domain, with remaining parts taken from reference TRBV7-9 and TRBJ1-3, reads DTGVSQNPRHKITKRGQNVTFRCDPISEHNRLYWYRQTLGQGPEFLTYFQNEAQLEKSRLLSDRFSAERPKGSFSTLEIQRTEQGDSAMYLCASSAAQGMGGNTIYFGEGSWLTVV.